The 26 T cell receptor beta chains below all came from one sample that was sequenced in a study of shared clonotypes between healthy human individuals. Some clones are missing from TCRdb's copy, which holds only in-frame ones; the method was immunoSEQ multiplex PCR. The sample yields approximately 1.5 million clones, around 98.5% seen once. The sample comprised naive CD4+ T cells sorted from blood. Subset meaning: CD45RA+ positively selected. The receptor set was obtained from a man younger than 40 in good health.

The chain employs TRBV7-2 and TRBJ1-5; D may be TRBD1 (5 bases). The germline V gene has CDR1 SGHTA and CDR2 FQGNSA. V was shortened by 1 base and J by 6 bases, with 16 bases between the two germline ends. This CDR3 region has 16 residues. The CDR3 spells CASSLEVGTLGQPQHF. The CDR3 DNA sequence: TGTGCCAGCAGCTTAGAAGTGGGGACTCTGGGTCAGCCCCAGCATTTT.

V gene TRBV29-1 combines with J gene TRBJ1-5; 7 bases line up with TRBD1. In germline, CDR1 is SQVTM, CDR2 ANQGSEA. The length of the CDR3 is 13 residues. J was trimmed by 4 bases and V by 6 bases; bases with no gene match: 6. In DNA form, the CDR3 reads TGCAGCGTGAAACCGGGACAGAATCAGCCCCAGCATTTT. This translates into CSVKPGQNQPQHF.

The chain is built from TRBV9 and TRBJ1-1, with D hard to call. The V gene's germline CDR1 is SGDLS and CDR2 YYNGEE. Trimming removed 0 bases from V and 4 bases from J, with 7 bases in between. The CDR3 runs to 13 residues. This chain's CDR3 is CASSVDSGTEAFF. For the CDR3, the DNA is TGTGCCAGCAGCGTAGACTCCGGCACTGAAGCTTTCTTT.

Only one count was recorded for this clone. The chain recombines TRBV15 with TRBJ2-7; the match to TRBD2 covers 16 bases. The J segment lost 1 base and the V segment lost 0 bases, leaving 3 bases of the junction unmatched. Germline-derived CDR1 and CDR2 are LNHNV and YYDKDF (reference sequence). This CDR3 comprises 18 residues. CDR3 nucleotide sequence: TGTGCCACCAGCAGAGATCTGGGACTAGCGGGAGGGTCCTACGAGCAGTACTTC. It yields the protein CATSRDLGLAGGSYEQYF.

The chain uses TRBV5-6 and TRBJ1-5, with D hard to call. Germline CDR1 reads SGHDT; CDR2 reads YYEEEE. Trimming pared 1 base from V and 6 bases from J, leaving 8 bases between. The CDR3 extends over 13 amino acids. The CDR3 is CASSLFLAQPQHF. For the CDR3, the DNA is TGTGCCAGCAGCTTGTTTTTGGCTCAGCCCCAGCATTTT.

The chain carries TRBV28 and TRBJ2-3; D possibly uses TRBD1 or TRBD2 (5 bases each). Germline V CDR1 and CDR2: MDHEN, SYDVKM. The CDR3 has 14 amino acids. Between the trimmed V and J ends, which lost 8 bases and 13 bases, there was a span of 25 bases. CDR3 sequence reads: CASGGPGLAKGEYF. In DNA form, the CDR3 reads TGTGCCAGCGGGGGTCCGGGTTTGGCCAAAGGGGAGTATTTT.

This sequence joins TRBV2 and TRBJ2-2; D gene uncertain. V gave up 3 bases and J gave up 0 bases, with 8 bases separating them. The CDR3 runs 15 residues. Germline assignment: CDR1 SNHLY and CDR2 FYNNEI. CDR3: CASSDHRTNTGELFF. The CDR3 nucleotides are TGTGCCAGCAGTGATCACAGAACGAACACCGGGGAGCTGTTTTTT.

The V call is TRBV29-1, the J call TRBJ2-1; TRBD1 matches 9 bases. CDR1 and CDR2 (germline): SQVTM, ANQGSEA. The CDR3 totals 13 residues. The V gene end was trimmed by 7 bases and the J gene end by 4 bases; junction bases not matched to a gene: 5. The CDR3 spells CSARQGDYNEQFF. Here the CDR3 DNA reads TGCAGCGCCCGACAGGGGGATTACAATGAGCAGTTCTTC.

The chain has TRBV5-5 and TRBJ1-5; no firm D call. Germline CDR1 reads SGHKS; CDR2 reads YYEKEE (reference sequence). The CDR3 runs to 13 residues. The V end lost 5 bases, the J end lost 5 bases, and 11 bases lay between the germline ends. CDR3 nucleotides: TGTGCCAGCAGTATGTCAGACGATCAGCCCCAGCATTTT. Translation gives CASSMSDDQPQHF.

This sequence joins TRBV10-3 and TRBJ2-5; TRBD2 agrees at 10 bases. Germline V gene data show CDR1 as ENHRY and CDR2 as SYGVKD. The J segment lost 1 base and the V segment lost 10 bases, leaving 3 bases of the junction unmatched. There are 13 residues in the CDR3. CDR3 in DNA: TGTGCCACCACTAGCGGGGCCCAAGAGACCCAGTACTTC. Protein: CATTSGAQETQYF.

The chain has TRBV11-3 and TRBJ2-7; D ambiguous. The CDR3 spans 13 residues. Trimming left V 5 bases short and J 2 bases short, with 10 bases between. Germline CDR1 reads SGHNT; CDR2 reads YENEEA. CDR3 loop: CASSQGLTYEQYF. The CDR3 DNA is TGTGCCAGCAGCCAAGGATTAACCTACGAGCAGTACTTC.

J is TRBJ1-3 and V is TRBV19; D remains unclear. V lost 6 bases to trimming and J lost 0 bases, with 6 bases between them. Germline values: CDR1 LNHDA, CDR2 SQIVND (reference sequence). The CDR3 has 13 residues. The chain's CDR3 is CASRQISGNTIYF. CDR3 nucleotides: TGTGCCAGTAGACAGATCTCTGGAAACACCATATATTTT.

The rearrangement joins TRBV5-5 to TRBJ1-3, with D perhaps matching TRBD1 (5 bases). This CDR3 is built from 16 residues. V was shortened by 5 bases and J by 4 bases, with 19 bases between the two germline ends. Germline CDR1 reads SGHKS; CDR2 reads YYEKEE (reference sequence). The CDR3 is CASSSPTGGAGNTIYF. The CDR3 DNA reads as TGTGCCAGCAGTTCTCCCACGGGGGGAGCAGGAAACACCATATATTTT.

J is TRBJ1-2 and V is TRBV5-1; D remains ambiguous. V dropped 7 bases and J dropped 4 bases, with 11 bases sitting between them. Germline V gene data show CDR1 as SGHRS and CDR2 as YFSETQ. The CDR3 contains 12 residues. The CDR3 spells CASHLSGYGYTF. The CDR3 nucleotides read TGCGCCAGCCATTTGAGTGGCTATGGCTACACCTTC. Using reference TRBV5-1 and TRBJ1-2 for the parts outside the CDR3, the full variable domain is KAGVTQTPRYLIKTRGQQVTLSCSPISGHRSVSWYQQTPGQGLQFLFEYFSETQRNKGNFPGRFSGRQFSNSRSEMNVSTLELGDSALYLCASHLSGYGYTFGSGTRLTVV.

This rearrangement joins TRBV6-1 to TRBJ2-5; TRBD1 matches 7 bases. J gave up 5 bases and V 4 bases, and 4 bases lay outside the gene matches. In germline, CDR1 is MNHNS, CDR2 SASEGT. The CDR3 extends over 13 amino acids. For the CDR3, the DNA is TGTGCCAGCAGTGCAACAGGGGTGGAGACCCAGTACTTC. Its translation is CASSATGVETQYF.

The genes are TRBV2 and TRBJ1-5, with no clear D. Trimming cost V 4 bases and J 5 bases, with 12 bases left between them. CDR3 length: 14 residues. From germline, CDR1 is SNHLY and CDR2 FYNNEI. The CDR3: CASSGLLADQPQHF. The CDR3 DNA reads TGTGCCAGCAGTGGGCTTTTGGCGGATCAGCCCCAGCATTTT.

The CDR3 here is CASTGRATGGELFF. The CDR3 DNA reads as TGTGCCAGCACCGGGCGCGCTACCGGCGGGGAGCTGTTTTTT. The chain links TRBV27 to TRBJ2-2; the D is unclear. Trimming left V 7 bases short and J 7 bases short, with 16 bases between. Per the germline V gene, CDR1 is MNHEY and CDR2 is SMNVEV (reference sequence). CDR3 length: 14 amino acids.

The chain carries TRBV29-1 and TRBJ1-2; D is unclear. Per the germline V gene, CDR1 is SQVTM and CDR2 is ANQGSEA. V was shortened by 0 bases and J by 0 bases, with 5 bases between the two germline ends. This CDR3 is built from 13 residues. The CDR3 DNA follows: TGCAGCGTTGAAGAACGCACTAACTATGGCTACACCTTC. It yields the protein CSVEERTNYGYTF.

In its sample, this clone was seen once. The chain carries TRBV5-1 and TRBJ1-2, with unresolved D. CDR1 SGHRS and CDR2 YFSETQ come from the germline V gene. The CDR3 is 14 residues long. Trimming shortened V by 7 bases and J by 8 bases, and 21 bases separated the two germline ends. The CDR3 DNA is TGCGCCAGCTACAGTGGTCGCTATCGGGAAGGCTACACCTTC. Amino acids: CASYSGRYREGYTF.

A word on this clone: This sample includes further DNA sequences coding for the same CDR3. The chain couples TRBV9 to TRBJ2-7; TRBD1 agrees at 9 bases. Germline V gene sequence: CDR1 SGDLS, CDR2 YYNGEE. Germline trimming cut 0 bases from V and 2 bases from J; bases unmatched to any gene: 3. The length of the CDR3 is 15 residues. The DNA of the CDR3 is TGTGCCAGCAGCGTAGGTACAGGGGGCCCCTACGAGCAGTACTTC. It translates to CASSVGTGGPYEQYF. Supplemented by reference TRBV9 and TRBJ2-7, the full variable domain reads DSGVTQTPKHLITATGQRVTLRCSPRSGDLSVYWYQQSLDQGLQFLIQYYNGEERAKGNILERFSAQQFPDLHSELNLSSLELGDSALYFCASSVGTGGPYEQYFGPGTRLTVT.

This clone has only one observation. CDR3 residues: CASSPTSPLYQETQYF. CDR3 bases: TGTGCCAGCAGCCCCACTAGTCCCCTCTACCAAGAGACCCAGTACTTC. The chain combines TRBV7-9 with TRBJ2-5, with a possible D match to TRBD2 (5 bases). Trimming took off 5 bases at V and 0 bases at J, with 16 bases between the two ends. Germline CDR1 and CDR2: SEHNR and FQNEAQ (reference sequence). The CDR3 is 16 amino acids.

This clone was picked up one time. This chain uses TRBV18 with TRBJ1-5, with 7 bases fitting TRBD1. Losses at the gene ends were 8 bases for V and 6 bases for J; bases not matched to a gene: 10. The germline CDR1 and CDR2 sequences are KGHSH and LQKENI. The CDR3 is 14 residues long. CDR3 region: CASTTGSKGQPQHF. The CDR3 coding sequence is TGTGCCAGCACGACAGGGTCCAAGGGTCAGCCCCAGCATTTT.

This chain's CDR3 is CASSKRDRGRDEQYF. The CDR3 coding sequence is TGTGCCAGCAGCAAAAGAGACAGGGGGAGAGACGAGCAGTACTTC. The rearrangement links TRBV9 to TRBJ2-7, with TRBD1 identical over 9 bases. The CDR3 runs 15 residues. The germline V gene has CDR1 SGDLS and CDR2 YYNGEE. Trimming at V came to 4 bases and at J to 5 bases, leaving 10 bases not matched to a gene.

This chain uses TRBV18 with TRBJ2-7; weak D call: TRBD1 (6 bases). The CDR3 runs 13 residues. V dropped 6 bases and J dropped 3 bases, with 12 bases sitting between them. The germline gives CDR1 KGHSH, CDR2 LQKENI. DNA for the CDR3: TGTGCCAGCTCTCAGGGGAATTTCTACGAGCAGTACTTC. Its translation: CASSQGNFYEQYF.

The chain joins TRBV28 to TRBJ2-5; tentative D call: TRBD1 (6 bases). Deletions cut 6 bases from V and 13 bases from J, with 21 bases between. The CDR3 covers 13 residues. CDR1 is MDHEN and CDR2 is SYDVKM in the germline V gene. The CDR3, as DNA: TGTGCCAGCAGACGGACAGTTAGTTTCCTCCCGTACTTC. Its protein is CASRRTVSFLPYF.

The chain combines TRBV7-8 with TRBJ1-5; the D gene is possibly TRBD1 (5 bases). V lost 1 base and J 5 bases, leaving 18 bases between the germline ends. The CDR3 consists of 17 residues. Germline CDR1 SGHVS, CDR2 FQNEAQ. The CDR3 sequence: CASSLVPGKLVDQPQHF. The CDR3 DNA is TGTGCCAGCAGCTTAGTGCCAGGGAAGTTGGTTGATCAGCCCCAGCATTTT.